This T cell receptor beta chain is drawn from a study of patients with pleural tuberculosis. TCRdb fed the reads into MiXCR, producing one record per CDR3 protein. The sample includes about 50,000 distinct CDR3 sequences, approximately 7.5% seen only once; the top ten take roughly 16%. The CDR3 loop spans 15 amino acids. J was trimmed by 1 base and V by 4 bases; bases with no gene match: 5. CDR1 is DFQATT and CDR2 is SNEGSKA in the germline V gene (reference sequence). This clonotype was counted at least ten times. The rearrangement joins TRBV20-1 to TRBJ2-1; TRBD2 matches at 9 bases. This receptor was taken from a human donor with pleural tuberculosis. This chain's CDR3 is CSAMIAGDSYNEQFF. The CDR3 DNA is TGCAGTGCTATGATAGCGGGAGATTCCTACAATGAGCAGTTCTTC.